Listed below are T cell receptor beta chains from one sample, sequenced in a study of blood T cells in healthy people across ages. From the 5' RACE reads, TCRdb called clonotypes with MiXCR, one entry per CDR3 protein. The sample has about 640,000 distinct CDR3 sequences; roughly 53% are singletons. The sample comprised blood. These receptors originate from a man between 60 and 75 years old in good health. Each CDR3 is given with its conserved first and last residue. The order of the fields is clone size, J gene, D gene, V gene, CDR3 DNA, CDR3 protein. A D gene is named only where the DNA matches it firmly. Some rows mark clone size as missing; the rest say once, few, many or name a class of expanded clone.

>NA|TRBJ1-4|NA|TRBV25-1
TGTGCCAGCAGTAGAGGACCCGTGGGACGATTCGATGAAAAACTGTTTTTT
CASSRGPVGRFDEKLFF
>few|TRBJ2-7|NA|TRBV5-1
TGCGCCAGCAGTTGGGGGGCCGACTACGAGCAGTACTTC
CASSWGADYEQYF
>few|TRBJ1-6|NA|TRBV5-1
TGCGCCAGCAGCCCAGCCGGGGGCTCAAGGGCAAATTCACCCCTCCACTTT
CASSPAGGSRANSPLHF
>NA|TRBJ2-7|NA|TRBV5-1
TGCGCCTGCCGTTTGGTCTCCAGCTCCTACGAGCAGTACTTC
CACRLVSSSYEQYF
>NA|TRBJ2-4|TRBD1|TRBV28
TGTGCCAGCAGTTTCCGGGACAGGGAGGCCAAAAACATTCAGTACTTC
CASSFRDREAKNIQYF
>few|TRBJ1-4|NA|TRBV5-1
TGCGCCAGCAGCTTGGGGCAGGTCGGTGAAAAGCTGTTTTTT
CASSLGQVGEKLFF
>NA|TRBJ2-3|NA|TRBV29-1
TGCAGCGCCGGCACAGATACGCAGTATTTT
CSAGTDTQYF
>NA|TRBJ2-1|TRBD1|TRBV12-3/TRBV12-4
TGTGCCAGCAGTTTGGGGGACAGGGGAAAGGTACGCAATGAGCAGTTCTTC
CASSLGDRGKVRNEQFF
>NA|TRBJ2-1|TRBD1|TRBV25-1
TGTGCTACAAGCCCCGGGACAGGGGCCTACAATGAGCAGTTCTTC
CATSPGTGAYNEQFF
>NA|TRBJ2-4|TRBD2|TRBV3-1
TGTGCCAGCAGCCAAACTAGCGGGGCCAAAAACATTCAGTACTTC
CASSQTSGAKNIQYF
>NA|TRBJ2-1|TRBD1|TRBV7-6
TGTGCCAGCAGTTTGTCGCCAGCGACAGGGAGCTCCTACAATGAGCAGTTCTTC
CASSLSPATGSSYNEQFF
>NA|TRBJ1-2|NA|TRBV11-2
TGTGCCAGCAGCTTAGACCCAGACAACTATGGCTACACCTTC
CASSLDPDNYGYTF
>few|TRBJ2-1|NA|TRBV7-2
TGTGCCAGCAGCTTGGGGCTAGCCTTGAATGAGCAGTTCTTC
CASSLGLALNEQFF
>few|TRBJ1-1|NA|TRBV29-1
TGCAGCGTTGAAGATCCCCAGACTGAAGCTTTCTTT
CSVEDPQTEAFF
>NA|TRBJ2-1|NA|TRBV6-5
TGTGCCAGCAGTACTACCCCCTCCTACAATGAGCAGTTCTTC
CASSTTPSYNEQFF
>NA|TRBJ2-7|NA|TRBV18
TGTGCCAGCTGCCCAGTCAGCACCTGCTACGAGCAGTACTTC
CASCPVSTCYEQYF
>NA|TRBJ2-5|NA|TRBV4-2
TGTGCCAGCAGCCAAGACGGGGCGCGTCCGGGAGACCAAGAGACCCAGTACTTC
CASSQDGARPGDQETQYF
>few|TRBJ1-2|NA|TRBV2
TGTGCCAGCCTCAGGGTATATGGCTACACCTTC
CASLRVYGYTF
>NA|TRBJ1-5|NA|TRBV6-4
TGTGCCAGCAGTGACAGGGCGGGATCGGCCCAGCATTTT
CASSDRAGSAQHF
>NA|TRBJ1-3|TRBD1|TRBV4-1
TGCGCCAGCAGCAAAGGACAGGGTGGCGGAAACACCATATATTTT
CASSKGQGGGNTIYF
>few|TRBJ2-3|NA|TRBV29-1
TGCAGCGTTGGACGGCGCACAGATACGCAGTATTTT
CSVGRRTDTQYF
>NA|TRBJ2-7|NA|TRBV21-1
TGTGCCAGCAGAGGGGCAAAGGCCGGAGACGCATACGAGCAGTACTTC
CASRGAKAGDAYEQYF
>NA|TRBJ1-2|TRBD1|TRBV7-9
TGTGCCAGCACCTACCAACCGGGACAGGGTAATTCTAACTATGGCTACACCTTC
CASTYQPGQGNSNYGYTF
>few|TRBJ2-1|NA|TRBV29-1
TGCAGCGTTGAACCTGACAATGAGCAGTTCTTC
CSVEPDNEQFF
>NA|TRBJ1-2|NA|TRBV11-2
TGTGCCAGCAGCTTACGGCACTATGGCTACACCTTC
CASSLRHYGYTF
>NA|TRBJ2-7|TRBD2|TRBV15
TGTGCCACCAGCAGGGCGGGGGGACTGATTTCCTACGAGCAGTACTTC
CATSRAGGLISYEQYF
>NA|TRBJ2-7|TRBD1|TRBV7-9
TGTGCCAGCAGCCCTGGACAGGGAGGAAAGGACTACGAGCAGTACTTC
CASSPGQGGKDYEQYF
>many|TRBJ2-7|NA|TRBV11-2
TGTGCCAGCAGCCCCGGGACGGCCTCCTACGAGCAGTACTTC
CASSPGTASYEQYF
>many|TRBJ2-5|NA|TRBV9
TGTGCCAGCAGCCCACGGGGCGTAGCAGACGAGACCCAGTACTTC
CASSPRGVADETQYF
>NA|TRBJ2-1|NA|TRBV27
TGTGCCAGCGAAAAAGCCGGGCCCTCCAGGGGTGAGCAGTTCTTC
CASEKAGPSRGEQFF
>NA|TRBJ1-2|NA|TRBV28
TGTGCCAGCAGGCCACCACTCGACAGCGGCTACACCTTC
CASRPPLDSGYTF
>NA|TRBJ2-7|TRBD1|TRBV5-1
TGCGCCAGCACTACCTATGGGGACAGCGGACCCTACGAGCAGTACTTC
CASTTYGDSGPYEQYF
>once|TRBJ2-5|TRBD1|TRBV2
TGTGCCAGCAGTTTACAGGGGGCGGAAGAGACCCAGTACTTC
CASSLQGAEETQYF
>once|TRBJ2-1|NA|TRBV2
TGTGCCAGCAGTGAACTGTCGGCAGTAAACAATGAGCAGTTCTTC
CASSELSAVNNEQFF
>NA|TRBJ2-1|NA|TRBV29-1
TGCAGCGTTGGAGGGCCCAATGAGCAGTTCTTC
CSVGGPNEQFF
>few|TRBJ2-1|TRBD1|TRBV6-6
TGTGCCAGCAGTTACCCGGGACAGGGGGCAAGTGAGCAGTTCTTC
CASSYPGQGASEQFF
>NA|TRBJ1-5|NA|TRBV9
TGTGCCAGCAGCGTAGGCCCCAGGGACCAGCCCCAGCATTTT
CASSVGPRDQPQHF
>NA|TRBJ1-1|NA|TRBV15
TGTGCTACCAGCAGAGACCGGACCAGAGGGACTGAAGCTTTCTTT
CATSRDRTRGTEAFF
>few|TRBJ2-5|TRBD1|TRBV4-1
TGCGCCAGCAGCCACCCGACAGGGTCCCAAGAGACCCAGTACTTC
CASSHPTGSQETQYF
>few|TRBJ2-3|TRBD2|TRBV29-1
TGCAGCGCCCCCCTAGCGGGGCGGACAGATACGCAGTATTTT
CSAPLAGRTDTQYF
>NA|TRBJ2-5|NA|TRBV5-1
TGCGCCAGCAGCTTGTCAGGGTACAGGCAAGAGACCCAGTACTTC
CASSLSGYRQETQYF
>NA|TRBJ2-3|NA|TRBV7-2
TGTGCCAGCAGCCCCCACCCGGGAGCAGATACGCAGTATTTT
CASSPHPGADTQYF